This TCR beta chain derives from a study of immune heterogeneity within non-small cell lung tumors. The wider study: There was 1 tumor not otherwise specified, along with 10 non-squamous carcinomas and several squamous cell carcinomas.

This clonotype was picked up a small number of times. Its antigen is as yet unknown. Template input was genomic DNA from bulk tumor (around 630 ng per sample). Several biopsies per primary tumor, spaced far apart, were taken during surgery. Patients with untreated, newly diagnosed non-small cell lung cancer underwent curative surgery. The study drew donors from newly diagnosed non-small cell lung cancer patients having surgery with curative intent. Study findings and constraints: Tumor sites in a patient shared identical dominant CDR3 beta clonotypes and also carried site-unique high-frequency clones.

In a multiplex PCR, 32 V and 13 J primers amplified TCR beta CDR3. TCRdb reprocessed the multiplex PCR reads with MiXCR, giving one entry per CDR3 protein. The sample contains about 12,000 distinct CDR3 sequences, around a fifth of which appear only once. J lost 5 bases, V lost 7 bases, and 12 bases had no gene match. CDR3 length: 15 residues. Germline CDR1 and CDR2: GTSNPN and SVGIG (reference sequence). This chain uses TRBV30 with TRBJ2-5, with 11 bases that match TRBD2. The clonotype was recovered from a man aged 60 to 75 with non-small cell lung cancer. Sequencing was carried out using lung tumor tissue. The CDR3 DNA reads TGTGCCTCCGGTGTTACTAGCGGGAGTATGGAGACCCAGTACTTC. Translating gives CASGVTSGSMETQYF.